The 25 T cell receptor beta chains below were found in one sample sequenced in a study of blood T cell repertoires in COVID-19. Clones were sequenced by immunoSEQ multiplex PCR, and TCRdb holds only the in-frame ones, with some missing. The data show tens of thousands of clones, 85% to 90% seen once. The specimen was peripheral blood. Receptors were obtained from a human donor with active COVID-19. The donor label of this sample is uncertain.

This chain connects TRBV18 to TRBJ1-5; 7 nucleotides agree with TRBD1. Germline V gene sequence: CDR1 KGHSH, CDR2 LQKENI. The CDR3 sequence is 14 residues long. Losses at the gene ends were 2 bases for V and 4 bases for J; bases not matched to a gene: 2. This CDR3 is CASSPGTVNQPQHF. The CDR3, as DNA: TGTGCCAGCTCACCAGGGACAGTGAATCAGCCCCAGCATTTT. Based on the CDR3 plus reference TRBV18 and TRBJ1-5, the full variable domain is NAGVMQNPRHLVRRRGQEARLRCSPMKGHSHVYWYRQLPEEGLKFMVYLQKENIIDESGMPKERFSAEFPKEGPSILRIQQVVRGDSAAYFCASSPGTVNQPQHFGDGTRLSIL.

This clone showed up just once. The J gene is TRBJ2-7, the V gene TRBV19; 9 bases are shared with TRBD1. The V segment lost 3 bases and the J segment 2 bases; nucleotides outside the gene matches: 5. CDR1 and CDR2 (germline): LNHDA, SQIVND (reference sequence). The CDR3 has 15 amino acids. Here the CDR3 reads CASSIRQGGAYEQYF. The CDR3 coding sequence is TGTGCCAGTAGTATCCGACAGGGGGGAGCCTACGAGCAGTACTTC.

The V gene is TRBV24-1, the J gene TRBJ1-2, with a tentative D call TRBD1 (5 bases). This CDR3 has 16 residues. V was trimmed by 3 bases and J by 8 bases, leaving 21 bases between them. CDR1 KGHDR and CDR2 SFDVKD come from the germline V gene. Here the CDR3 DNA reads TGTGCCACCAGTGATCTGGGCGGGGTGGGGCCCGGCGGCTACACCTTC. It encodes CATSDLGGVGPGGYTF.

CDR3 coding DNA: TGTGCCAGCAGTTACTCGAGTTCAGGGACCTACGAGCAGTACTTC. It codes for CASSYSSSGTYEQYF. This chain connects TRBV6-5 to TRBJ2-7; the D gene is possibly TRBD1 (5 bases). The CDR3 extends over 15 amino acids. Germline V gives CDR1 MNHEY, CDR2 SVGAGI. The germline V and J ends were trimmed by 0 bases and 2 bases, with 11 bases remaining between them.

This chain uses TRBV11-3 with TRBJ2-7, with 8 bases identical to TRBD2. The CDR3 runs to 20 residues. Germline CDR1 reads SGHNT; CDR2 reads YENEEA. The ends lost 1 base at V and 2 bases at J; junction bases unmatched: 19. In DNA, the CDR3 is TGTGCCAGCAGCTTAGTTCATCCTGGGCTAGCGGGCTTCCGAACCTACGAGCAGTACTTC. This codes for CASSLVHPGLAGFRTYEQYF.

J is TRBJ1-1 and V is TRBV7-9; D might be TRBD1 (6 bases). There are 14 residues in the CDR3. Trimming removed 3 bases at V and 5 bases at J, with 13 bases between. CDR1 is SEHNR and CDR2 is FQNEAQ in the germline V gene (reference sequence). The CDR3 here is CASSLNQGSTEAFF. As DNA, the CDR3 is TGTGCCAGCAGCTTGAACCAGGGGAGTACTGAAGCTTTCTTT.

This clone was observed a handful of times. The chain links TRBV28 to TRBJ2-7; D not certain. CDR1 is MDHEN, CDR2 SYDVKM, per germline. This CDR3 contains 13 residues. The germline V and J ends were trimmed by 7 bases and 6 bases, with 16 bases remaining between them. The CDR3 loop is CASTMTFPFEQYF. CDR3 nucleotides: TGTGCCAGCACTATGACATTCCCATTCGAGCAGTACTTC.

The CDR3: CASSQGQGAFF. In DNA, the CDR3 is TGTGCCAGCAGCCAAGGACAGGGGGCGTTCTTC. The chain recombines TRBV3-1 (or the pseudogene TRBV3-2) with TRBJ2-1; 10 bases are shared with TRBD1. The CDR3 runs to 11 residues. J lost 15 bases, V lost 1 base, and 0 bases had no gene match. The germline CDR1 and CDR2 sequences are LGHDT and YNNKEL (reference sequence).

The chain is built from TRBV4-1 and TRBJ1-4; 11 nucleotides line up with TRBD1. In germline, CDR1 is MGHRA, CDR2 YSYEKL. V lost 4 bases and J lost 8; bases outside the gene matches: 12. This CDR3 is built from 17 residues. This chain's CDR3 is CASSLRTGGSSREKLFF. DNA for the CDR3: TGCGCCAGCAGCCTCCGGACAGGGGGCTCTTCTAGGGAAAAACTGTTTTTT.

This clone came up a few times. The V call is TRBV19, the J call TRBJ2-2; tentatively, D is TRBD1 (5 bases). Germline V gene data show CDR1 as LNHDA and CDR2 as SQIVND (reference sequence). The CDR3 runs 14 residues. V dropped 4 bases and J dropped 5 bases, with 11 bases sitting between them. In nucleotides, the CDR3 is TGTGCCAGTAGTAAAGAGACAGTTACCGGGGAGCTGTTTTTT. Amino acids: CASSKETVTGELFF.

The chain couples TRBV6-5 to TRBJ2-3; 10 nucleotides agree with TRBD2. The CDR3 is 15 amino acids. Losses at the gene ends were 9 bases for V and 4 bases for J; bases not matched to a gene: 10. In germline, CDR1 is MNHEY, CDR2 SVGAGI. The CDR3 loop reads CASKREAGGPDTQYF. CDR3 DNA sequence: TGTGCCAGTAAGCGAGAAGCGGGGGGGCCAGATACGCAGTATTTT.

The V gene is TRBV27, the J gene TRBJ1-1; no reliable D call. Germline values: CDR1 MNHEY, CDR2 SMNVEV (reference sequence). Trimming took 3 bases from V and 5 from J, leaving 10 bases between them. The length of the CDR3 is 13 residues. CDR3 residues: CASSLAGSTEAFF. In DNA, the CDR3 is TGTGCCAGCAGTTTGGCGGGGAGTACTGAAGCTTTCTTT.

The J gene is TRBJ2-1, the V gene TRBV27, with a weak D call TRBD1 (6 bases). The CDR3 consists of 15 residues. Germline V gives CDR1 MNHEY, CDR2 SMNVEV (reference sequence). Trimming stripped 1 base from V and 9 bases from J, with 16 bases between. The CDR3 DNA is TGTGCCAGCAGTTTATTTGGGACACAGTCCACTGAGCAGTTCTTC. Translating gives CASSLFGTQSTEQFF.

The rearrangement links TRBV4-2 to TRBJ1-3; D is perhaps TRBD1 (6 bases). V lost 1 base to trimming and J lost 4 bases, with 11 bases between them. CDR3 length: 15 residues. The V gene's germline CDR1 is LGHNA and CDR2 YNFKEQ. The CDR3 region is CASSQVGGPGNTIYF. As DNA, the CDR3 is TGTGCCAGCAGCCAAGTTGGGGGCCCCGGAAACACCATATATTTT.

Comment on this clone: Other DNA sequences from this sample encode an identical CDR3 as well. The V call is TRBV5-1, the J call TRBJ1-4; no definite D call. CDR3 length equals 14 residues. Trimming removed 2 bases from V and 5 bases from J, with 10 bases in between. The germline gives CDR1 SGHRS, CDR2 YFSETQ. The CDR3 DNA reads as TGCGCCAGCAGCTTCGGGGTTGGGAATGAAAAACTGTTTTTT. This translates into CASSFGVGNEKLFF.

The CDR3 sequence is CASSISWTRSGNTIYF. DNA of the CDR3: TGTGCCAGCAGCATTAGCTGGACACGCTCTGGAAACACCATATATTTT. V is TRBV21-1 and J is TRBJ1-3; the table gives TRBD1 as D, unverified against the DNA. TRBV21-1 is listed as a pseudogene. The CDR3 covers 16 residues.

This chain links TRBV6-5 with TRBJ1-2; 7 bases fit TRBD1. The CDR3 runs to 13 residues. Germline CDR1 MNHEY, CDR2 SVGAGI. J lost 8 bases, V lost 6 bases, and 9 bases had no gene match. The CDR3 protein is CASSPGQLTGYTF. CDR3 coding DNA: TGTGCCAGCAGCCCGGGACAGCTCACGGGCTACACCTTC.

The chain uses TRBV29-1 and TRBJ1-1; 10 bases align to TRBD1. V gave up 7 bases and J gave up 4 bases; unmatched junction bases: 6. The CDR3 covers 13 residues. The germline gives CDR1 SQVTM, CDR2 ANQGSEA. CDR3: CSAEGDRGTEAFF. The CDR3 coding sequence is TGCAGCGCCGAAGGGGACAGGGGCACTGAAGCTTTCTTT.

This chain joins TRBV7-2 and TRBJ2-6; 7 bases fit TRBD1. Germline V CDR1 and CDR2: SGHTA, FQGNSA. CDR3 length: 19 residues. After removal of 5 bases from V and 0 bases from J, the junction contained 13 bases not matched to a gene. CDR3 region: CASSPSRTGYYSGANVLTF. The CDR3 DNA is TGTGCCAGCAGCCCGAGTCGGACAGGTTACTACTCTGGGGCCAACGTCCTGACTTTC.

The V and J genes are TRBV27 and TRBJ1-1; D remains unclear. V was shortened by 3 bases and J by 2 bases, with 16 bases between the two germline ends. The CDR3 has 16 residues. The germline V gene encodes CDR1 MNHEY and CDR2 SMNVEV (reference sequence). The CDR3 region has the DNA TGTGCCAGCAGTTTGAATTCCCGAGGAGGTAACACTGAAGCTTTCTTT. It codes for CASSLNSRGGNTEAFF.

The chain has TRBV2 and TRBJ2-7; 8 bases map to TRBD1. CDR3 length equals 13 residues. The junction had 8 bases not matched to a gene; V was cut back by 6 bases and J by 7 bases. Germline V gene sequence: CDR1 SNHLY, CDR2 FYNNEI. The CDR3 region has the DNA TGTGCCAGCAGCGAGACAGGGGCGGGAGAGCAGTACTTC. Encoded protein: CASSETGAGEQYF.

V usage is TRBV6-5 and J usage is TRBJ2-5; 8 bases align to TRBD1. Trimming cost V 6 bases and J 2 bases; bases outside gene matches: 5. This CDR3 is built from 14 residues. The V gene's germline CDR1 is MNHEY and CDR2 SVGAGI. The CDR3 loop reads CASRKTGVQETQYF. CDR3 nucleotides: TGTGCCAGCAGAAAGACAGGGGTTCAAGAGACCCAGTACTTC.

The chain couples TRBV19 to TRBJ2-5, with 10 bases matching TRBD1. The CDR3 loop spans 14 amino acids. V was clipped by 3 bases and J by 5 bases; unmatched bases: 3. Germline assignment: CDR1 LNHDA and CDR2 SQIVND (reference sequence). CDR3: CASSIRQGAETQYF. CDR3 sequence (DNA): TGTGCCAGTAGTATTCGACAGGGGGCTGAGACCCAGTACTTC. Full variable domain (missing parts from reference TRBV19 and TRBJ2-5): DGGITQSPKYLFRKEGQNVTLSCEQNLNHDAMYWYRQDPGQGLRLIYYSQIVNDFQKGDIAEGYSVSREKKESFPLTVTSAQKNPTAFYLCASSIRQGAETQYFGPGTRLLVL.

The genes are TRBV5-8 and TRBJ1-4; D unresolved. Germline V gene lookup returns CDR1 SGHTS and CDR2 YDEGEE. V was cut by 2 bases and J by 5 bases, with 13 bases left in between. This CDR3 region has 15 residues. CDR3 in amino acids: CASSLDMGENEKLFF. Here the CDR3 DNA reads TGTGCCAGCAGCTTAGACATGGGCGAAAATGAAAAACTGTTTTTT.

This sequence joins TRBV5-8 and TRBJ1-5; 7 bases are shared with TRBD1. Trimming at V came to 3 bases and at J to 6 bases, leaving 3 bases not matched to a gene. Looked up from germline, CDR1 is SGHTS and CDR2 is YDEGEE. The CDR3 has 13 amino acids. CDR3 nucleotide sequence: TGTGCCAGCAGCTGGGACAGAACTCAGCCCCAGCATTTT. This translates into CASSWDRTQPQHF.